This TCR beta chain was recorded in a study of blood T cell repertoires in COVID-19. Study overall: Acute-phase and convalescent COVID-19 samples originated in the United States, Italy and Spain. T cells, B-cell-depleted T cells, or PBMCs provided the cDNA or gDNA that served as material.

Clones were read by immunoSEQ multiplex PCR, and TCRdb kept only the in-frame ones, dropping some. Of around 200,000 clones listed, approximately 86% are singletons. This TCR derives from a woman aged 30 to 39 who had been exposed to COVID-19. Sequencing input: PBMCs or T cells enriched from blood (not recorded which).

This CDR3 is CASSRQGLTLYEQYF. In DNA, the CDR3 is TGTGCCAGCAGCCGGCAAGGACTAACACTCTACGAGCAGTACTTC. This chain joins TRBV7-2 and TRBJ2-7, with D possibly TRBD2 on 6 matching bases. The CDR3 runs to 15 residues. V was cut by 5 bases and J by 3 bases, with 17 bases left in between. Looked up from germline, CDR1 is SGHTA and CDR2 is FQGNSA.